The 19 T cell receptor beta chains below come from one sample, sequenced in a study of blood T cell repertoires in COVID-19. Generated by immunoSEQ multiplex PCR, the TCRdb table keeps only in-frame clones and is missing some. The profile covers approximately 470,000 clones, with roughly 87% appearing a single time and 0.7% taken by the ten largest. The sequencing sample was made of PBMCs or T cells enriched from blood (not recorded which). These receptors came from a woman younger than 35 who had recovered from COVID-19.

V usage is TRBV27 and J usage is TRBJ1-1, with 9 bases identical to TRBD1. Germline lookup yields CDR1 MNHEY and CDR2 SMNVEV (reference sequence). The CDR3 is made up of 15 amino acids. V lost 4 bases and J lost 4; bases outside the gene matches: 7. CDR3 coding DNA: TGTGCCAGCAGTTCCGGGACAGGGTGGCGCACTGAAGCTTTCTTT. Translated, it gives CASSSGTGWRTEAFF.

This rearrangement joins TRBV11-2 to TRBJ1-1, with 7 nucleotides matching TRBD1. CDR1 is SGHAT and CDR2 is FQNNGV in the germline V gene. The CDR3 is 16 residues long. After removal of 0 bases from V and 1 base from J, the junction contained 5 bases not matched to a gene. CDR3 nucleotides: TGTGCCAGCAGCTTAGACGTTAGGGGGCAGAACACTGAAGCTTTCTTT. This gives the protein CASSLDVRGQNTEAFF.

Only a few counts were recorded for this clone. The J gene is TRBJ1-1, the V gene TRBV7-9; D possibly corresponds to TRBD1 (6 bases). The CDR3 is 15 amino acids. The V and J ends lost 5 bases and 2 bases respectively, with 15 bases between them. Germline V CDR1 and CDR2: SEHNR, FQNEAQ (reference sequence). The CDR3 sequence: CASSPPYRENTEAFF. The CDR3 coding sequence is TGTGCCAGCAGCCCCCCCTACAGGGAAAACACTGAAGCTTTCTTT.

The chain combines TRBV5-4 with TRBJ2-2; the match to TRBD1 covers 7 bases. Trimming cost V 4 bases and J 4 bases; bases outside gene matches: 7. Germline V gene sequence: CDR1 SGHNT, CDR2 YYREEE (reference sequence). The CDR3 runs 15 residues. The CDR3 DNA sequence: TGTGCCAGCAGCCACCGGGACAGAGTCACCGGGGAGCTGTTTTTT. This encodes CASSHRDRVTGELFF.

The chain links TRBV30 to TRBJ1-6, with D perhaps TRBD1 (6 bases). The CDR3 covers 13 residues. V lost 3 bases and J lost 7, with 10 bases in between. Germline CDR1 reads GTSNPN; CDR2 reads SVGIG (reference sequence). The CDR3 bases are TGTGCCTGGAGGGACAGCCTCAATTCACCCCTCCACTTT. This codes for CAWRDSLNSPLHF.

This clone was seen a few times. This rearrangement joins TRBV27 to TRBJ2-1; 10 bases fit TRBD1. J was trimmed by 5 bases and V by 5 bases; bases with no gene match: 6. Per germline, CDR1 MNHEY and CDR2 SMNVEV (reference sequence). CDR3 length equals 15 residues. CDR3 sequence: CASSTGTGVNNEQFF. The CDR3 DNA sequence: TGTGCCAGCAGTACGGGGACAGGGGTGAACAATGAGCAGTTCTTC.

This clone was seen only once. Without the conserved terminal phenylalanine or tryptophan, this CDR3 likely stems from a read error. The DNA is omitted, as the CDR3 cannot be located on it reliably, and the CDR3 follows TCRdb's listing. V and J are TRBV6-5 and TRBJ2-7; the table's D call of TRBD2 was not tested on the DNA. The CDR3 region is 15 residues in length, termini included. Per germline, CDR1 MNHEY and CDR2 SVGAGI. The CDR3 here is CASSPGGSGRPLTSL.

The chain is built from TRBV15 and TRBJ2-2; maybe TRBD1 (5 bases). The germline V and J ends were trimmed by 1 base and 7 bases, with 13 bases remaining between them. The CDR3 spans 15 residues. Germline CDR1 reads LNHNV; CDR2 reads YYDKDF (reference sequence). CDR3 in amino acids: CATSRGQGTSGELFF. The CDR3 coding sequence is TGTGCCACCAGCAGAGGGCAGGGAACCAGCGGGGAGCTGTTTTTT.

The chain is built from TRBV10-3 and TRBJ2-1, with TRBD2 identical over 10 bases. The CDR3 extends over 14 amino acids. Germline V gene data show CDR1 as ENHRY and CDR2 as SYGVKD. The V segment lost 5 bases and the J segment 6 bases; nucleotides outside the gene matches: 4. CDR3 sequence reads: CAISRPSGGNEQFF. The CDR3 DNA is TGTGCCATCAGTCGTCCTAGCGGGGGCAATGAGCAGTTCTTC.

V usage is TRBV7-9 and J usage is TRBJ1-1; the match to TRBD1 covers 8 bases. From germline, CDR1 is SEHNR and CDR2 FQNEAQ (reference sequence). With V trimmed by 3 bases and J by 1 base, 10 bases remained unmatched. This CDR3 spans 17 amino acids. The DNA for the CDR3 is TGTGCCAGCAGCTTTCCCGAGACAGGGGCTCAGAACACTGAAGCTTTCTTT. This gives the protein CASSFPETGAQNTEAFF.

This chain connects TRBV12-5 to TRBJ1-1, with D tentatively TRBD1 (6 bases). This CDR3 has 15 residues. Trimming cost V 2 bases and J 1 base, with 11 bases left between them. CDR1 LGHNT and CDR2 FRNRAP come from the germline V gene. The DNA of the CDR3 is TGTGCTAGTGGTTTGCCACCACAGGGGAACACTGAAGCTTTCTTT. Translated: CASGLPPQGNTEAFF.

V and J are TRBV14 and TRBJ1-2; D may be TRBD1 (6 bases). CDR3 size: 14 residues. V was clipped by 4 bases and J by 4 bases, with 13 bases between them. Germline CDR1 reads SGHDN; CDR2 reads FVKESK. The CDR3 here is CASSPGTMGYGYTF. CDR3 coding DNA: TGTGCCAGCAGCCCCGGGACAATGGGCTATGGCTACACCTTC.

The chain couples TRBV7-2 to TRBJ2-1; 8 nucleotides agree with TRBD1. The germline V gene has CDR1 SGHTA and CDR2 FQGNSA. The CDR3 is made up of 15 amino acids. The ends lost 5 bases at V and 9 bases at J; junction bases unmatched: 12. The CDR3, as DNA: TGTGCCAGCAGCCCGAGCTTCAGGGGGCAGGGTGAGCAGTTCTTC. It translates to CASSPSFRGQGEQFF.

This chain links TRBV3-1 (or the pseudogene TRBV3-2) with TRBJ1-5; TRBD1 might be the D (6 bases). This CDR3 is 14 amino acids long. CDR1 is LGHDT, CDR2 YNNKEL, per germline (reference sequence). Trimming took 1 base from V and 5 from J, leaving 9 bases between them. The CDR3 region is CASSQGEGDQPQHF. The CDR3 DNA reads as TGTGCCAGCAGCCAAGGGGAGGGGGATCAGCCCCAGCATTTT.

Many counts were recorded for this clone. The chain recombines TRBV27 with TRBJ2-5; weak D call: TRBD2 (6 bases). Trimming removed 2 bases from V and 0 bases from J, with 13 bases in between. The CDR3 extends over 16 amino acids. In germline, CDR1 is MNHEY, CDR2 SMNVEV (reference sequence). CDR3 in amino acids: CASSLRGWGDQETQYF. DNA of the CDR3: TGTGCCAGCAGTTTACGCGGGTGGGGGGACCAAGAGACCCAGTACTTC.

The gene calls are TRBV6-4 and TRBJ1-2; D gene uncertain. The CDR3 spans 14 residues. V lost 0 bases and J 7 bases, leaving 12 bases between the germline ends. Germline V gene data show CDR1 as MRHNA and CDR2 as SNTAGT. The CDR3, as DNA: TGTGCCAGCAGTGACTCAGAGGGCTCAGGTGGCTACACCTTC. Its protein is CASSDSEGSGGYTF.

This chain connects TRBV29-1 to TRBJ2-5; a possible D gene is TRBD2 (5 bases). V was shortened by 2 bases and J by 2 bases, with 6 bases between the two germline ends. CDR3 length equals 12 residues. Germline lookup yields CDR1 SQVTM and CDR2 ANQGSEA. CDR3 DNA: TGCAGCGTTGAACCGGGACAAGAGACCCAGTACTTC. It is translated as CSVEPGQETQYF.

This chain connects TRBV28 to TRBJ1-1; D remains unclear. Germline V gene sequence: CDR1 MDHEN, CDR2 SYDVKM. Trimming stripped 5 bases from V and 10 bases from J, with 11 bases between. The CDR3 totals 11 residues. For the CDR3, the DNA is TGTGCCAGCAGTCGGCCTTCAGGAGCTTTCTTT. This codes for CASSRPSGAFF.

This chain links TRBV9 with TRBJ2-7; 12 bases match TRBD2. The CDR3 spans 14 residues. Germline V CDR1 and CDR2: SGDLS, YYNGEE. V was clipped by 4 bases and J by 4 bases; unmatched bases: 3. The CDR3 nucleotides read TGTGCCAGCAGCTCCGGGACTAGCGGGTACGAGCAGTACTTC. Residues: CASSSGTSGYEQYF.